This TCR beta chain was identified during a study of metastatic and nonmetastatic thyroid tumors. Turning to the study itself: Across peripheral blood and tumor or nodule tissue samples taken from malignant and benign thyroid patients, the repertoires were compared with one another.

With respect to this clone: Its antigen is not identified. Other DNA sequences from this sample encode an identical CDR3 as well.

Germline V gene sequence: CDR1 DFQATT, CDR2 SNEGSKA (reference sequence). The CDR3 covers 13 residues. Trimming removed 2 bases at V and 1 base at J, with 6 bases between. Original handling: The study took CDR3 differences across clinicopathological groups and made a distant-metastasis classifier for papillary thyroid cancer from them. TCRdb recomputed clones from the PCR reads via MiXCR. It is TCRdb's table, rather than the study itself, that gives the V and J calls and clone size. The sample carries about 34,000 clones, over 15% recorded once. Thyroid surgery was performed in patients who had received no treatment beforehand. Findings and caveats of the study: Malignant thyroid tumors reportedly had TCR beta diversity that was significantly higher than in benign nodules, in blood and tumor.

The chain recombines TRBV20-1 with TRBJ2-1; TRBD2 is a possible D gene (5 bases). This clonotype originated in a female donor with papillary thyroid cancer or a benign thyroid nodule (not recorded which). Some clones in this sample may be carry-over from other donors' samples. Material for sequencing was blood. The CDR3 DNA sequence: TGCAGTGCTAGAACGGGATCCTACAATGAGCAGTTCTTC. This codes for CSARTGSYNEQFF.